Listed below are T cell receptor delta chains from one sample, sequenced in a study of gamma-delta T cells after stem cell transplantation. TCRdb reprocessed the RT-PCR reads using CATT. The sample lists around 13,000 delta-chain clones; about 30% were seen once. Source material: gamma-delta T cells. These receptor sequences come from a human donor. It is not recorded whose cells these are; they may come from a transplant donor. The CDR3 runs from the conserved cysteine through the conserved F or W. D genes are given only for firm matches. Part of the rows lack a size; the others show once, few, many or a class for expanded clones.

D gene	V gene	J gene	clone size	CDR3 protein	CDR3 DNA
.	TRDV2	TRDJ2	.	CACDPVGLGALTAQLFF	TGTGCCTGTGACCCTGTCGGGCTAGGAGCTTTGACAGCACAACTCTTCTTT
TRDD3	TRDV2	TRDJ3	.	CACDRLTFVLGISWDTRQMFF	TGTGCCTGTGACCGACTAACCTTTGTACTGGGGATCTCCTGGGACACCCGACAGATGTTTTTC
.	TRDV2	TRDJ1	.	CACDTGGTDKLIF	TGTGCCTGTGACACCGGGGGGACAGATAAGCTCATCTTT
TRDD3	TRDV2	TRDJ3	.	CACLYLAGGCSSWDTRQMFF	TGTGCCTGTCTCTACCTTGCTGGGGGCTGTAGCTCCTGGGACACCCGACAGATGTTTTTC
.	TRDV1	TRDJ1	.	CAIGNFPLRTDKLIF	TGTGCTATTGGGAACTTCCCCTTGCGCACCGATAAACTCATCTTT
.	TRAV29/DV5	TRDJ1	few	CAASADARGGVLTSDKLIF	TGTGCAGCAAGCGCGGATGCGAGGGGGGGAGTCCTCACTTCCGATAAACTCATCTTT
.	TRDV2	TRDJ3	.	CACDTKGFPHSWDTRQMFF	TGTGCCTGTGACACCAAGGGATTCCCACACTCCTGGGACACCCGACAGATGTTTTTC
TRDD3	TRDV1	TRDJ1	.	CALGNSQVPNLRYWGIYTDKLIF	TGTGCTCTTGGGAACTCCCAAGTCCCAAACCTCCGGTACTGGGGGATCTACACCGATAAACTCATCTTT
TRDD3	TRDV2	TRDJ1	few	CACDTVDYGGYAGTDKLIF	TGTGCCTGTGACACCGTTGACTACGGGGGATACGCGGGCACCGATAAACTCATCTTT
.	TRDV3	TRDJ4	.	CAFNFLPTVLWDTHIGVRPLIF	TGTGCCTTTAACTTCCTTCCTACGGTCTTGTGGGATACGCATATCGGGGTCAGACCCCTGATCTTT
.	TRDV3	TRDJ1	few	CAFRLVRFRPYTDKLIF	TGTGCCTTCCGACTTGTACGGTTCCGACCCTACACCGATAAACTCATCTTT
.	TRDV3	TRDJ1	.	CAFEAIREPRFGDLVGKLIF	.
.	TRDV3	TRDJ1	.	CAFGPTNHGLSYTDKLIF	TGTGCCTTTGGACCTACGAACCATGGATTGTCGTACACCGATAAACTCATCTTT
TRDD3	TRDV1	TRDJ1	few	CALGNPPARPTGVYWGIRYGNTDKLIF	TGTGCTCTTGGGAACCCCCCCGCGCGCCCTACTGGGGTTTACTGGGGGATACGCTACGGTAATACCGATAAACTCATCTTT
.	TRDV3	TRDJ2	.	CALPIRPLTAQLFF	TGTGCCCTCCCCATCAGGCCTTTGACCGCACAACTCTTCTTT
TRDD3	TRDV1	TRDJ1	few	CALGGPEVWGIRVTDKLIF	TGTGCTCTTGGGGGACCAGAGGTCTGGGGGATACGGGTCACCGATAAACTCATCTTT
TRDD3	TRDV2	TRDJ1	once	CACDTRLCTGGLTDKLIF	TGTGCCTGTGACACCAGGCTCTGTACTGGGGGACTTACCGATAAACTCATCTTT
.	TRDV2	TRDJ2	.	CACDTGRALTAQLFF	TGTGCCTGTGACACCGGGAGGGCTTTGACAGCACAACTCTTCTTT
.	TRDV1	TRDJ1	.	CALGELVRLICTWLEVLFYTDNLIF	TGTGCTCTTGGGGAACTCGTACGCTTGATCTGTACTTGGTTAGAGGTTCTCTTTTACACCGATAACCTCATCTTT
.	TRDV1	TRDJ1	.	CALGEVLPTSLNWGTPVDKLIF	TGTGCTCTTGGGGAGGTCCTTCCTACGTCTTTAAACTGGGGGACCCCGGTCGATAAACTCATCTTT
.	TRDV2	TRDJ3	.	CACDTVGGSISWDTRQMFF	TGTGCCTGTGACACCGTAGGAGGATCCATCTCCTGGGACACCCGACAGATGTTTTTC
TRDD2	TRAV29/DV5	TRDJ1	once	CAARRPSYVRLAGGLQRYTDKLIF	TGTGCAGCACGAAGACCTTCCTACGTACGATTGGCTGGGGGTCTCCAAAGGTATACCGATAAACTCATCTTT
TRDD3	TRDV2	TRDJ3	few	CACDTVLGDMTWDTRQMFF	TGTGCCTGTGACACTGTACTGGGGGATATGACCTGGGACACCCGACAGATGTTTTTC
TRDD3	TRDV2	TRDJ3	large	CACDILGDTWDTRQMFF	TGTGCCTGTGACATACTGGGGGATACCTGGGACACCCGACAGATGTTTTTC
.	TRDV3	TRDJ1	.	CAFSPSPYPYTDKLIF	TGTGCCTTTAGCCCTTCCCCGTACCCGTACACCGATAAACTCATCTTT
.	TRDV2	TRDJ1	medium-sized	CACGPLGDKLIF	TGTGCCTGTGGGCCACTCGGCGATAAACTCATCTTT
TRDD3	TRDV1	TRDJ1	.	CALGELEAFTRASGLLGGTGDKLIF	TGTGCTCTTGGGGAACTGGAGGCCTTTACCCGGGCCAGTGGATTACTGGGGGGCACAGGCGATAAACTCATCTTT
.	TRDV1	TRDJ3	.	CALGEPRGGSLQTPWDTRQMFF	TGTGCTCTTGGGGAACCCAGAGGAGGGTCTTTGCAAACCCCCTGGGACACCCGACAGATGTTTTTC
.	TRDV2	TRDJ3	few	CACDPWLLGVGWDTRQMFF	TGTGCCTGTGACCCATGGTTACTCGGAGTTGGCTGGGACACCCGACAGATGTTCTTC
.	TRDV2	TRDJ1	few	CACGFRGLFTDKLIF	TGTGCCTGTGGGTTCCGGGGACTGTTCACCGATAAACTCATCTTT
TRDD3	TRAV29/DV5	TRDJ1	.	CAASASSSYLVWGRPYTDKLIF	TGTGCAGCAAGCGCGTCTTCGTCCTATTTAGTCTGGGGGAGGCCCTACACCGATAAACTCATCTTT
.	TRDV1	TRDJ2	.	CALGELPLIRLFF	TGTGCTCTTGGGGAACTCCCCTTGATTCGACTCTTCTTT